A selection of T cell receptor beta chains follows, all from one sample in a study of blood T cell repertoires in COVID-19. The protocol was immunoSEQ multiplex PCR, while the TCRdb copy is restricted to in-frame clones and leaves out a portion. The repertoire holds 200,000 or so clones, with 88% as singletons. The material sequenced was peripheral blood. The receptors here all came from a man aged 70-80 years with acute or convalescent COVID-19. CDR3s include the opening cysteine and the closing phenylalanine or tryptophan. Each record gives: clone size, D gene, V gene, J gene, CDR3 DNA, CDR3 protein. A D gene is named only where the DNA matches it firmly. Clone size is stated in some rows and not others, as once, few, many or a class when expanded.

NA	NA	TRBV7-2	TRBJ2-1	TGTGCCAGCAGCTTTTCGAGAGAGTCCTACAATGAGCAGTTCTTC	CASSFSRESYNEQFF
NA	NA	TRBV4-2	TRBJ1-4	TGTGCCAGCAGCCAGGGACATCGGTCTTTTAATGAAAAACTGTTTTTT	CASSQGHRSFNEKLFF
NA	TRBD1	TRBV29-1	TRBJ1-2	TGCAGCGTAATCAGGGGGTCAAACTATGGCTACACCTTC	CSVIRGSNYGYTF
few	NA	TRBV28	TRBJ2-7	TGTGCCAGCAGTCCCTACCGCGAGCAGTACTTC	CASSPYREQYF
NA	NA	TRBV7-2	TRBJ2-1	TGTGCCAGCAGCTTAGACTCCGGGAACTACAATGAGCAGTTCTTC	CASSLDSGNYNEQFF
NA	TRBD2	TRBV29-1	TRBJ2-3	TGCAGCGGGGAGGCTAGCGGGAGCACAGATACGCAGTATTTT	CSGEASGSTDTQYF
NA	TRBD2	TRBV3-1/TRBV3-2	TRBJ2-3	TGTGCCAGCAGCCAACTAAGAAAGTCCTACGGGGAAGCGGGAGGATCGAATACGCAGTATTTT	CASSQLRKSYGEAGGSNTQYF
NA	TRBD1	TRBV30	TRBJ1-2	TGTGCCTGGAGTGAGGACAGGGAAGGCTATGGCTACACCTTC	CAWSEDREGYGYTF
NA	NA	TRBV2	TRBJ2-1	TGTGCCAGCAGTCCCCGGCACCTGACGGGAGCCCCCAATGAGCAGTTCTTC	CASSPRHLTGAPNEQFF
few	TRBD2	TRBV20-1	TRBJ2-2	TGCAGTGCTAGTGGTCTAGCGGGAACCGGGGAGCTGTTTTTT	CSASGLAGTGELFF
NA	NA	TRBV2	TRBJ1-3	TGTGCCAGCGCCCCCCGACAGTTGGGAAACACCATATATTTT	CASAPRQLGNTIYF